This T cell receptor beta chain is from a study of metastatic and nonmetastatic thyroid tumors. Not a single patient had been given any form of treatment at any point before undergoing thyroid surgery. TCRdb reanalyzed the PCR reads via MiXCR. The sample holds under 30,000 clones; 14% to 15% are singletons and the top ten take approximately 3.4%. This CDR3 has 14 amino acids. V shed 6 bases, J shed 2 bases, and the junction held 1 base outside the gene matches. In its sample, this clone was seen many times. This receptor was identified in a female donor with papillary thyroid cancer or a benign thyroid nodule (not recorded which). Some clones in this sample may be carry-over from other donors' samples. Sequencing used blood. The chain couples TRBV12-3 or TRBV12-4 to TRBJ2-6, with TRBD1 identical over 7 bases. For the CDR3, the DNA is TGTGCCAGCAGGACAGGGACTGGGGCCAACGTCCTGACTTTC. Residues: CASRTGTGANVLTF.